The T cell receptor beta chain described here comes from a study of blood T cells in healthy people across ages. For the study at large: About one barcoded beta molecule per two T cells was captured by template switching. The study, taken as a whole, reports: Comparison with aged donors showed that long-lived donors had more naive CD4+ cells and higher diversity. Any changes in expanded clonotypes were possibly confounded, as donor CMV status remained unknown.

This CDR3 is 17 amino acids long. V shed 5 bases and J 1 base; nucleotides not matched to a gene: 5. From germline, CDR1 is KGHDR and CDR2 SFDVKD. This clonotype has more than one count but fewer than ten. No antigen is known for it. The use of a sample-barcoded 5' primer and a J-beta primer mix characterized a second PCR of about 7 to 12 cycles. TCRdb recomputed calls from the 5' RACE reads with MiXCR, one row per CDR3 protein. The table has about 730,000 distinct CDR3 sequences, more than 40% seen once; the top ten hold 20% to 25%. This sequence was found in a woman aged 55-70 years in good health. Sequences were obtained from blood. The chain links TRBV24-1 to TRBJ2-1; 12 nucleotides match TRBD2. CDR3: CATSGLTSGGSYNEQFF. In DNA, the CDR3 is TGTGCCACCAGTGGCCTGACTAGCGGGGGATCCTACAATGAGCAGTTCTTC.